The 29 T cell receptor beta chains in this list originate from one sample, sequenced in a study of OX40 agonist ivuxolimab in advanced cancers. Generated by immunoSEQ multiplex PCR, the TCRdb table keeps only in-frame clones and is missing some. Among about 80,000 clones listed, around nine tenths were seen once. The sample in question was CD4+ or CD8+ T cells sorted from blood, obtained in a trial of the OX40 agonist ivuxolimab. The receptors were gathered from an adult with an advanced solid tumor such as melanoma, head and neck, liver or kidney cancer.

Here the CDR3 reads CASSPGIREKLFF. The CDR3 DNA is TGTGCCAGCTCACCCGGAATTCGCGAAAAACTGTTTTTT. This rearrangement joins TRBV18 to TRBJ1-4, with D unclear. V was shortened by 3 bases and J by 8 bases, with 10 bases between the two germline ends. CDR3 length: 13 amino acids. The germline V gene encodes CDR1 KGHSH and CDR2 LQKENI.

The gene calls are TRBV10-3 and TRBJ1-1; 7 bases are shared with TRBD1. CDR3 length: 13 residues. The trim removed 6 bases at V and 1 base at J, leaving 2 bases unmatched. Germline V gives CDR1 ENHRY, CDR2 SYGVKD. CDR3 amino acids: CAIRGTANTEAFF. CDR3 in DNA: TGTGCCATCAGAGGGACAGCGAACACTGAAGCTTTCTTT.

The V gene is TRBV2, the J gene TRBJ2-5; D is ambiguous. Germline V gives CDR1 SNHLY, CDR2 FYNNEI. This CDR3 has 14 residues. Trimming removed 3 bases from V and 3 bases from J, with 11 bases in between. The CDR3 sequence is CASSDLSREETQYF. The DNA of the CDR3 is TGTGCCAGCAGTGACCTGAGTAGAGAAGAGACCCAGTACTTC.

The J gene is TRBJ2-5, the V gene TRBV6-6; D not certain. This CDR3 has 13 amino acids. The V end lost 4 bases, the J end lost 3 bases, and 9 bases lay between the germline ends. Looked up from germline, CDR1 is MNHNY and CDR2 is SVGAGI (reference sequence). CDR3 in DNA: TGTGCCAGCAGTTTCTCCCCAAAAGAGACCCAGTACTTC. It translates to CASSFSPKETQYF.

The rearrangement links TRBV6-4 to TRBJ2-1, with 10 bases identical to TRBD1. CDR3 length: 13 residues. V shed 3 bases and J 11 bases; nucleotides not matched to a gene: 4. In germline, CDR1 is MRHNA, CDR2 SNTAGT. The CDR3 nucleotides are TGTGCCAGCAGTGAGGGGACAGGGGATAAGCAGTTCTTC. Translation: CASSEGTGDKQFF.

This clone was detected once. The chain has TRBV9 and TRBJ2-2; 8 bases agree with TRBD2. The germline V gene encodes CDR1 SGDLS and CDR2 YYNGEE. J was trimmed by 3 bases and V by 2 bases; bases with no gene match: 18. The CDR3 consists of 20 residues. Here the CDR3 DNA reads TGTGCCAGCAGCGTCCCGGGGACTAGTGGGGGGGCTGTGGACACCGGGGAGCTGTTTTTT. Translating it yields CASSVPGTSGGAVDTGELFF. The entire variable domain, with the rest obtained from reference TRBV9 and TRBJ2-2, is as follows: DSGVTQTPKHLITATGQRVTLRCSPRSGDLSVYWYQQSLDQGLQFLIQYYNGEERAKGNILERFSAQQFPDLHSELNLSSLELGDSALYFCASSVPGTSGGAVDTGELFFGEGSRLTVL.

In this sample, this clone turned up a few times. The rearrangement uses TRBV5-3 and TRBJ1-5; perhaps TRBD1 as D (5 bases). TRBV5-3 is an ORF; its function is uncertain. The V end was cut by 6 bases, the J end by 0 bases, with 16 bases between. The CDR3 extends over 16 amino acids. CDR3 loop: CARTTGHQISNQPQHF. The CDR3 DNA reads TGTGCCAGAACAACCGGACACCAGATTAGCAATCAGCCCCAGCATTTT.

This clone was picked up one time. This chain links TRBV7-6 with TRBJ1-2, with no clear D. The CDR3 sequence is 19 residues long. Germline V gene lookup returns CDR1 SGHVS and CDR2 FNYEAQ. The V end was cut by 4 bases, the J end by 1 base, with 25 bases between. CDR3 loop: CASSSAPRAYWGRNYGYTF. In nucleotides, the CDR3 is TGTGCCAGCAGCTCCGCCCCCCGGGCGTACTGGGGTCGTAACTATGGCTACACCTTC.

The rearrangement joins TRBV19 to TRBJ1-2, with 11 bases that match TRBD1. V was pared by 2 bases and J by 8 bases, with 13 bases of the junction left unmatched. The CDR3 sequence is 17 residues long. Per the germline V gene, CDR1 is LNHDA and CDR2 is SQIVND (reference sequence). Written as DNA, the CDR3 is TGTGCCAGTAGTATATCACGGACAGGGGGCTCCACTGGGGGCTACACCTTC. This translates into CASSISRTGGSTGGYTF.

Only a few counts were recorded for this clone. V usage is TRBV2 and J usage is TRBJ2-4, with 10 bases identical to TRBD1. The CDR3 covers 13 residues. V trimming: 7 bases; J trimming: 5 bases; junction bases outside the gene matches: 2. CDR1 is SNHLY, CDR2 FYNNEI, per germline. The CDR3 DNA reads as TGTGCCAGCACTGGGACAGGGGAAAACATTCAGTACTTC. Its protein is CASTGTGENIQYF.

V usage is TRBV6-4 and J usage is TRBJ2-1, with D perhaps matching TRBD2 (6 bases). Trimming took off 4 bases at V and 3 bases at J, with 10 bases between the two ends. The CDR3 runs to 14 residues. Germline CDR1 and CDR2: MRHNA and SNTAGT. The chain's CDR3 is CASSVVGGYNEQFF. In nucleotides, the CDR3 is TGTGCCAGCAGTGTAGTGGGGGGCTACAATGAGCAGTTCTTC.

The CDR3 region has the DNA TGTGCCAGCTCACCACCCGGGACGGATTATGGCTACACCTTC. It is translated as CASSPPGTDYGYTF. The chain recombines TRBV18 with TRBJ1-2, with a tentative D call TRBD1 (5 bases). The CDR3 consists of 14 residues. Germline values: CDR1 KGHSH, CDR2 LQKENI. Deletions cut 0 bases from V and 5 bases from J, with 10 bases between.

The V and J genes are TRBV7-9 and TRBJ2-2; D is uncertain. There are 12 residues in the CDR3. In germline, CDR1 is SEHNR, CDR2 FQNEAQ (reference sequence). V was trimmed by 3 bases and J by 7 bases, leaving 6 bases between them. Here the CDR3 DNA reads TGTGCCAGCAGCTTCACCGACGGGGAGCTGTTTTTT. This encodes CASSFTDGELFF.

The chain is built from TRBV5-1 and TRBJ1-5; 7 positions agree with TRBD1. The CDR3 length is 15 residues. Germline V gives CDR1 SGHRS, CDR2 YFSETQ. V lost 4 bases, J lost 7 bases, and 11 bases stayed unmatched. The CDR3, as DNA: TGCGCCAGCAGCCCAGGGGCCGGAGGGGGCCAGCCCCAGCATTTT. It specifies CASSPGAGGGQPQHF.

CDR3 sequence reads: CASTVGREAKPNYF. CDR3 in DNA: TGTGCCAGCACCGTCGGGCGGGAAGCGAAGCCAAATTATTTT. This sequence joins TRBV7-8 and TRBJ1-3; D unresolved. The CDR3 has 14 residues. V was trimmed by 7 bases and J by 16 bases, leaving 26 bases between them. CDR1 is SGHVS and CDR2 is FQNEAQ in the germline V gene.

The chain recombines TRBV18 with TRBJ2-1, with D maybe TRBD2 (7 bases). There are 18 residues in the CDR3. Trimming took off 0 bases at V and 8 bases at J, with 23 bases between the two ends. In germline, CDR1 is KGHSH, CDR2 LQKENI. The CDR3 spells CASSPPSLRRGGEDEQFF. CDR3 nucleotide sequence: TGTGCCAGCTCACCACCGAGTTTAAGGAGGGGGGGCGAGGATGAGCAGTTCTTC.

The V call is TRBV7-3, the J call TRBJ2-1; D may be TRBD2 (5 bases). CDR3 length equals 15 residues. Germline V CDR1 and CDR2: SGHTA, FQGTGA. With 2 bases removed from V and 6 bases from J, the gap between germline ends came to 14 bases. The chain's CDR3 is CASSLEGTLLNEQFF. The CDR3 nucleotides are TGTGCCAGCAGCTTAGAGGGAACCCTACTCAATGAGCAGTTCTTC.

The J gene is TRBJ2-3, the V gene TRBV5-1; D is possibly TRBD1 (6 bases). Germline CDR1 is SGHRS and CDR2 is YFSETQ. V lost 1 base, J lost 4 bases, and 19 bases lay in between. The CDR3 totals 17 residues. This chain's CDR3 is CASSLYGIVGAPDTQYF. CDR3 DNA sequence: TGCGCCAGCAGCTTGTACGGAATAGTGGGGGCCCCAGATACGCAGTATTTT.

CDR3 nucleotides: TGTGCCAGCAGCCAAGATCGGTTGGGCAGGACCTATGGCTACACCTTC. Translated: CASSQDRLGRTYGYTF. The chain couples TRBV4-2 to TRBJ1-2; no firm D call. V was shortened by 0 bases and J by 4 bases, with 15 bases between the two germline ends. CDR3 length equals 16 residues. Germline V CDR1 and CDR2: LGHNA, YNFKEQ.

V is TRBV6-1 and J is TRBJ2-2, with 8 bases matching TRBD1. After removal of 5 bases from V and 6 bases from J, the junction contained 2 bases not matched to a gene. Germline V gives CDR1 MNHNS, CDR2 SASEGT. The CDR3 loop spans 13 amino acids. DNA for the CDR3: TGTGCCAGCAGTTCCAGGGGGCCCGGGGAGCTGTTTTTT. Translation: CASSSRGPGELFF.

This sequence joins TRBV2 and TRBJ2-3; the D is unclear. The V and J ends lost 11 bases and 2 bases respectively, with 11 bases between them. CDR1 is SNHLY and CDR2 is FYNNEI in the germline V gene. The CDR3 consists of 12 residues. The CDR3 DNA is TGTGCCGGAACCTACAACACAGATACGCAGTATTTT. It is translated as CAGTYNTDTQYF.

V gene TRBV6-6 combines with J gene TRBJ2-7; 10 bases line up with TRBD1. V dropped 4 bases and J dropped 5; count of bases not matched to a gene: 8. The CDR3 totals 15 residues. From germline, CDR1 is MNHNY and CDR2 SVGAGI (reference sequence). In DNA, the CDR3 is TGTGCCAGCAGTTCCCTGGGACAGGGGATCAACGAGCAGTACTTC. Translation gives CASSSLGQGINEQYF.

This rearrangement joins TRBV7-2 to TRBJ1-4; D is ambiguous. The germline V gene has CDR1 SGHTA and CDR2 FQGNSA. Trimming took 6 bases from V and 8 from J, leaving 16 bases between them. The CDR3 totals 14 residues. The chain's CDR3 is CASSPRFAGEKLFF. In nucleotides, the CDR3 is TGTGCCAGCAGTCCCCGGTTTGCAGGCGAAAAACTGTTTTTT.

The chain has TRBV7-7 and TRBJ2-1, with D perhaps TRBD2 (6 bases). CDR1 SSHAT and CDR2 FNYEAQ come from the germline V gene (reference sequence). This CDR3 is 15 amino acids long. The CDR3 is CASGRPGSSYNEQFF. The CDR3 region has the DNA TGTGCTAGCGGACGGCCAGGGAGCTCCTACAATGAGCAGTTCTTC.

J is TRBJ1-1 and V is TRBV5-4; possible D gene TRBD1, 6 bases. The ends were cut back, 3 bases at V and 6 bases at J, with 18 bases in the middle. The germline gives CDR1 SGHNT, CDR2 YYREEE (reference sequence). The CDR3 runs 15 residues. The CDR3 DNA reads as TGTGCCAGCAGCTCCCCCAACCGGGACACACCTGAAGCTTTCTTT. It specifies CASSSPNRDTPEAFF.

V gene TRBV20-1 combines with J gene TRBJ1-5; D remains ambiguous. With 3 bases removed from V and 11 bases from J, the gap between germline ends came to 11 bases. The length of the CDR3 is 11 residues. Germline CDR1 and CDR2: DFQATT and SNEGSKA (reference sequence). The CDR3 nucleotides read TGCAGTGCTAGGGATGGTAGGGCCCAGCATTTT. Translation: CSARDGRAQHF.

V is TRBV18 and J is TRBJ2-5; D is uncertain. Germline V CDR1 and CDR2: KGHSH, LQKENI. Deletions cut 2 bases from V and 5 bases from J, with 3 bases between. The CDR3 spans 11 residues. The CDR3 nucleotides are TGTGCCAGCTCACCAGGCGAGACCCAGTACTTC. Amino acids: CASSPGETQYF.

The V and J genes are TRBV7-3 and TRBJ1-1, with TRBD1 matching 7 bases. The germline V gene encodes CDR1 SGHTA and CDR2 FQGTGA. Trimming took 5 bases from V and 3 from J; bases not matched to a gene: 9. There are 15 residues in the CDR3. CDR3: CASSLGGTADTEAFF. Here the CDR3 DNA reads TGTGCCAGCAGCCTAGGAGGGACAGCCGACACTGAAGCTTTCTTT.

Only one count was recorded for this clone. This chain uses TRBV30 with TRBJ1-5, with D perhaps matching TRBD1 (5 bases). Trimming cost V 0 bases and J 0 bases, with 9 bases left between them. Germline values: CDR1 GTSNPN, CDR2 SVGIG (reference sequence). CDR3 length equals 15 residues. CDR3 DNA sequence: TGTGCCTGGAGTGTGGACATACTTAGCAATCAGCCCCAGCATTTT. Translated: CAWSVDILSNQPQHF.